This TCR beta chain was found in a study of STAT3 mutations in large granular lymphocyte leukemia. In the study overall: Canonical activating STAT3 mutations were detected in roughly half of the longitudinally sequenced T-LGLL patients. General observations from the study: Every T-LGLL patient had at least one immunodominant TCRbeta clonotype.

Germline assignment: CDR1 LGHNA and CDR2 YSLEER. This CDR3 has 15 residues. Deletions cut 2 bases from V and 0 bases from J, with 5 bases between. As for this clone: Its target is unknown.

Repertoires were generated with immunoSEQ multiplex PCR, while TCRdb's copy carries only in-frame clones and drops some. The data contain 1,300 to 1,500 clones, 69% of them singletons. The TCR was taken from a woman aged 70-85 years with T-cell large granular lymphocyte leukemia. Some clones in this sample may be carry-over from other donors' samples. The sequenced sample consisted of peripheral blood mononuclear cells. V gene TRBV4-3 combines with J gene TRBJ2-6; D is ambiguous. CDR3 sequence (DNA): TGCGCCAGCAGCCAAACCAGCTCTGGGGCCAACGTCCTGACTTTC. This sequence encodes CASSQTSSGANVLTF.